This record concerns one T cell receptor beta chain sequence. The antigen is undetermined. The use of a sample-barcoded 5' primer and a J-beta primer mix characterized a second PCR of roughly 7 to 12 cycles. Tagging of each cDNA molecule was performed by a template-switch adaptor with 12 random nucleotides. TCRdb called the 5' RACE reads again in MiXCR, with one record for every CDR3 protein. This table holds about 1.7 million distinct CDR3 sequences, under 30% found once. This record comes from a study of blood T cells in healthy people across ages. V lost 2 bases and J lost 2; bases outside the gene matches: 3. The CDR3 is made up of 17 amino acids. The germline V gene has CDR1 SGHVS and CDR2 FQNEAQ. Findings of the study overall: A greater number of naive CD4+ cells and higher diversity distinguished long-lived donors from aged donors.

The chain recombines TRBV7-8 with TRBJ2-3; 14 bases line up with TRBD2. The sequenced material came from blood. This TCR was recovered from a woman aged 25-40 years in good health. CDR3 nucleotide sequence: TGTGCCAGCAGCTTAATGACTAGCGGGGGGGTCACAGATACGCAGTATTTT. As protein: CASSLMTSGGVTDTQYF.